This section outlines one TCR beta chain sequence together with its context. Per the authors' pipeline: Reference gene primer amplification in the assay estimated nucleated cell counts. Data came from immunoSEQ multiplex PCR; TCRdb stores just in-frame clones and leaves some out. D and trimming come from the DNA, and the V and J calls and clone size come from that table. Of 150,000 to 200,000 clones detected, about 74% appear once; the ten largest clones hold 8.1%. There are 16 residues in the CDR3. V lost 5 bases, J lost 0 bases, and 17 bases lay in between. Germline CDR1 is MNHEY and CDR2 is SMNVEV (reference sequence). The data originate from a study of blood T cell repertoires in COVID-19. For the study at large: The samples span acute and convalescent COVID-19 from the United States, Italy and Spain. From T cells, B-cell-depleted T cells, or PBMCs came the material, which was cDNA or gDNA.

J is TRBJ2-7 and V is TRBV27, with D possibly matching TRBD1 (6 bases). The origin of this receptor is a man between 60 and 75 years old with acute or convalescent COVID-19. Sequencing was performed on peripheral blood. The CDR3 sequence: CASSPLGRGNSYEQYF. The DNA for the CDR3 is TGTGCCAGCAGTCCCCTCGGCAGGGGCAACTCCTACGAGCAGTACTTC.